This T cell receptor beta chain is drawn from a study of T cell changes during pregnancy in multiple sclerosis. Only in-frame clones appear in the TCRdb table, and some are missing; sequencing was by immunoSEQ multiplex PCR. The sample shows about 40,000 clones, 80% to 95% of them seen only once. V gave up 7 bases and J gave up 1 base; unmatched junction bases: 4. Germline assignment: CDR1 MGHDK and CDR2 SYGVNS. This CDR3 contains 15 residues. The sequencing here drew on CD4+ T cells from peripheral blood mononuclear cells, taken in the third trimester of pregnancy. The chain joins TRBV25-1 to TRBJ2-7; 13 nucleotides line up with TRBD2. This receptor was taken from a female donor with multiple sclerosis, enrolled in a pregnancy study. The CDR3 region is CASTRTSGSSYEQYF. The DNA for the CDR3 is TGTGCCAGCACCCGGACTAGCGGGAGTTCCTACGAGCAGTACTTC.